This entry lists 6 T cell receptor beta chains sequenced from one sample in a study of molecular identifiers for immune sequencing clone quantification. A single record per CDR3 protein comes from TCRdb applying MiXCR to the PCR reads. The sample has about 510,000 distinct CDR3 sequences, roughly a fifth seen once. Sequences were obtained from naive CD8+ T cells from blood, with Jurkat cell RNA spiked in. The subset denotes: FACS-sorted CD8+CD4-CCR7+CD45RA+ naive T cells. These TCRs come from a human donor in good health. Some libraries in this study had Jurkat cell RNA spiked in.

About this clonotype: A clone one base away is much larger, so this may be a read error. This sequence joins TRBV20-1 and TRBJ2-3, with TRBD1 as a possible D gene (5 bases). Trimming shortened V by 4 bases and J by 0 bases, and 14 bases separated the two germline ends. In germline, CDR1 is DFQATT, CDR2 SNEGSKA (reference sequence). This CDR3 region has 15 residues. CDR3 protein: CSATDIESSTDTQYF. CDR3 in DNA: TGCAGTGCTACGGACATAGAGTCTAGCACAGATACGCAGTATTTT.

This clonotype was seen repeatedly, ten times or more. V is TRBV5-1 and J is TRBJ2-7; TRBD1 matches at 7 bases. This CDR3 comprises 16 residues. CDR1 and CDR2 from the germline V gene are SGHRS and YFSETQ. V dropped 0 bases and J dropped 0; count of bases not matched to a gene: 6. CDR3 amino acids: CASSLAEGASSYEQYF. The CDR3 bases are TGCGCCAGCAGCTTGGCCGAGGGGGCGAGCTCCTACGAGCAGTACTTC.

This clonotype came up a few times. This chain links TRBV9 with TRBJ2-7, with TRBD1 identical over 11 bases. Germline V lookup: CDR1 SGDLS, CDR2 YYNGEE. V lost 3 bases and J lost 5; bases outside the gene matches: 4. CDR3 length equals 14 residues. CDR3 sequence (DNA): TGTGCCAGCAGCGAAGGACAGGGGGCCGACGAGCAGTACTTC. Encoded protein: CASSEGQGADEQYF.

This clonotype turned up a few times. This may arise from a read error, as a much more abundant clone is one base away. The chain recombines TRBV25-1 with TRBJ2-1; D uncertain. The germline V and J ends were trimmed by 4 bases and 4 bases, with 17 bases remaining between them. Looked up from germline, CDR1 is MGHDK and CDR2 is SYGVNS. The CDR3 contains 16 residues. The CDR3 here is CASSGSGPLTYNEQFF. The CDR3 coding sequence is TGTGCCAGCAGTGGATCCGGCCCACTGACTTACAATGAGCAGTTCTTC.

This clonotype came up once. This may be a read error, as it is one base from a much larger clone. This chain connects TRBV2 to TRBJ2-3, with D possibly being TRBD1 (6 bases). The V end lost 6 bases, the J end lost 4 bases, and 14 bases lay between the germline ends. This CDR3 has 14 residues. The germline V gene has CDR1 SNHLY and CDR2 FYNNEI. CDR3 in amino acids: CASRGASGADTQYF. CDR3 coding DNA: TGTGCCAGCAGGGGGGCTTCAGGGGCAGATACGCAGTATTTT.

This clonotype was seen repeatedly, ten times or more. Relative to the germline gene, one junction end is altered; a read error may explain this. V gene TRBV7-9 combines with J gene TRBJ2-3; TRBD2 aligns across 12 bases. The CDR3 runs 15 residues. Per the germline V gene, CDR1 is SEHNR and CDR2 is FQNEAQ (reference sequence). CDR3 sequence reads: CASSLAGGEADTQYF. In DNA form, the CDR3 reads TGTGCCAGCAGCCTAGCGGGAGGGGAAGCAGATACGCAGTATTTT.